One sample yielded the 22 T cell receptor beta chains listed below, sequenced in a study of control samples from healthy donors and cancer patients. Method: immunoSEQ multiplex PCR; TCRdb's copy keeps in-frame clones and lacks some. The sample has about 150,000 clones, over 90% seen once. Sequencing input: blood. These receptors were collected from a man aged 50-60 years in good health.

The chain uses TRBV5-1 and TRBJ1-1; the D gene is possibly TRBD1 (5 bases). The CDR3 totals 14 residues. V was trimmed by 0 bases and J by 4 bases, leaving 10 bases between them. Germline CDR1 is SGHRS and CDR2 is YFSETQ. CDR3 sequence (DNA): TGCGCCAGCAGCTTGGGGGGGTACGGCACTGAAGCTTTCTTT. As protein: CASSLGGYGTEAFF. The full variable domain, in which reference TRBV5-1 and TRBJ1-1 provide the parts outside the CDR3, is KAGVTQTPRYLIKTRGQQVTLSCSPISGHRSVSWYQQTPGQGLQFLFEYFSETQRNKGNFPGRFSGRQFSNSRSEMNVSTLELGDSALYLCASSLGGYGTEAFFGQGTRLTVV.

This clone was counted once. This rearrangement joins TRBV30 to TRBJ2-2; 10 bases are a match to TRBD1. J was trimmed by 5 bases and V by 3 bases; bases with no gene match: 6. The CDR3 loop spans 15 amino acids. CDR1 is GTSNPN, CDR2 SVGIG, per germline (reference sequence). As DNA, the CDR3 is TGTGCCTGGAGGGAGACAGGGGGCCGGACCGGGGAGCTGTTTTTT. It codes for CAWRETGGRTGELFF. Based on the CDR3 plus reference TRBV30 and TRBJ2-2, the full variable domain is SQTIHQWPATLVQPVGSPLSLECTVEGTSNPNLYWYRQAAGRGLQLLFYSVGIGQISSEVPQNLSASRPQDRQFILSSKKLLLSDSGFYLCAWRETGGRTGELFFGEGSRLTVL.

This chain connects TRBV5-1 to TRBJ1-1; D is unclear. V was cut by 2 bases and J by 4 bases, with 9 bases left in between. The CDR3 has 13 residues. Germline V gene data show CDR1 as SGHRS and CDR2 as YFSETQ. The CDR3 region is CASSFKKGTEAFF. The CDR3 DNA is TGCGCCAGCAGCTTTAAAAAGGGCACTGAAGCTTTCTTT.

J is TRBJ1-5 and V is TRBV29-1; the match to TRBD1 covers 8 bases. V gave up 6 bases and J gave up 0 bases; unmatched junction bases: 4. The CDR3 loop spans 14 amino acids. Per the germline V gene, CDR1 is SQVTM and CDR2 is ANQGSEA. DNA for the CDR3: TGCAGCGTCCGGACAGGGACTAGCAATCAGCCCCAGCATTTT. Translated: CSVRTGTSNQPQHF.

J is TRBJ2-1 and V is TRBV27, with D unclear. CDR1 and CDR2 (germline): MNHEY, SMNVEV (reference sequence). This CDR3 is built from 12 residues. V was pared by 6 bases and J by 7 bases, with 10 bases between. CDR3 sequence: CASSQRQNEQFF. As DNA, the CDR3 is TGTGCCAGCAGCCAAAGGCAAAATGAGCAGTTCTTC.

V usage is TRBV5-1 and J usage is TRBJ1-2; 8 bases fit TRBD1. Germline CDR1 reads SGHRS; CDR2 reads YFSETQ. The CDR3 covers 14 residues. V dropped 2 bases and J dropped 2; count of bases not matched to a gene: 2. The CDR3 region has the DNA TGCGCCAGCAGCTTTCGGGACAGGAACTATGGCTACACCTTC. This gives the protein CASSFRDRNYGYTF.

The chain uses TRBV9 and TRBJ2-1; unclear D gene. Deletions cut 3 bases from V and 1 base from J, with 14 bases between. The CDR3 extends over 16 amino acids. Germline CDR1 and CDR2: SGDLS and YYNGEE. CDR3 in DNA: TGTGCCAGCAGCGCCACCCCGTCCATTTCCTACAATGAGCAGTTCTTC. Its protein product is CASSATPSISYNEQFF. The entire variable domain, with the rest obtained from reference TRBV9 and TRBJ2-1, is as follows: DSGVTQTPKHLITATGQRVTLRCSPRSGDLSVYWYQQSLDQGLQFLIQYYNGEERAKGNILERFSAQQFPDLHSELNLSSLELGDSALYFCASSATPSISYNEQFFGPGTRLTVL.

V and J are TRBV5-8 and TRBJ2-7; possibly TRBD1 for D (6 bases). This CDR3 spans 14 amino acids. V dropped 4 bases and J dropped 0 bases, with 11 bases sitting between them. Germline loops: CDR1 SGHTS, CDR2 YDEGEE. The CDR3: CASSPMTGSYEQYF. The CDR3 bases are TGTGCCAGCAGCCCTATGACAGGCTCCTACGAGCAGTACTTC. Combining the CDR3 with reference TRBV5-8 and TRBJ2-7 gives the whole variable domain EAGVTQSPTHLIKTRGQQATLRCSPISGHTSVYWYQQALGLGLQFLLWYDEGEERNRGNFPPRFSGRQFPNYSSELNVNALELEDSALYLCASSPMTGSYEQYFGPGTRLTVT.

This chain joins TRBV18 and TRBJ1-1, with a possible D match to TRBD1 (5 bases). The germline V and J ends were trimmed by 6 bases and 4 bases, with 12 bases remaining between them. The CDR3 extends over 13 amino acids. In germline, CDR1 is KGHSH, CDR2 LQKENI. In DNA form, the CDR3 reads TGTGCCAGCTCCCCCGGGCAGGGCACTGAAGCTTTCTTT. Its translation is CASSPGQGTEAFF.

The rearrangement joins TRBV12-3 or TRBV12-4 to TRBJ2-1; the match to TRBD1 covers 7 bases. The CDR3 extends over 13 amino acids. With V trimmed by 5 bases and J by 3 bases, 1 base remained unmatched. The CDR3 DNA follows: TGTGCCAGCAGTCGGGACAGCTACAATGAGCAGTTCTTC. Its translation: CASSRDSYNEQFF.

The DNA for the CDR3 is TGTGCCAGCAGCCCGGGAGGGGCGGGGCCCTACAATGAGCAGTTCTTC. Its translation: CASSPGGAGPYNEQFF. The V call is TRBV7-9, the J call TRBJ2-1; 8 nucleotides agree with TRBD2. V gave up 5 bases and J gave up 2 bases; unmatched junction bases: 8. The CDR3 is 16 residues long. Looked up from germline, CDR1 is SEHNR and CDR2 is FQNEAQ (reference sequence).

This clone showed up just once. This rearrangement joins TRBV5-8 to TRBJ2-1; 11 bases agree with TRBD2. Trimming at V came to 2 bases and at J to 4 bases, leaving 8 bases not matched to a gene. Germline CDR1 SGHTS, CDR2 YDEGEE. This CDR3 has 17 residues. Here the CDR3 DNA reads TGTGCCAGCAGCTTCCAAGAGACTAGCGGGACGTACAATGAGCAGTTCTTC. Protein product: CASSFQETSGTYNEQFF.

The chain uses TRBV21-1 and TRBJ2-6; the table's D call TRBD1 went unverified against the DNA. TRBV21-1 is deemed a pseudogene. The CDR3 length is 21 residues. CDR3 in DNA: TGTGCCAGCAGCGAAGAGGTGGGGCGACAGGGAAGTACTTCTGGGGCCAACGTCCTGACTTTC. Translating gives CASSEEVGRQGSTSGANVLTF.

This chain links TRBV11-2 with TRBJ2-2, with 8 bases that match TRBD1. This CDR3 comprises 15 residues. Germline CDR1 and CDR2: SGHAT and FQNNGV. J gave up 7 bases and V 2 bases, and 6 bases lay outside the gene matches. In DNA, the CDR3 is TGTGCCAGCAGCTTACTGACAGGGGTTAACGGGGAGCTGTTTTTT. Its protein is CASSLLTGVNGELFF.

The chain employs TRBV5-6 and TRBJ2-3; D might be TRBD2 (7 bases). CDR1 and CDR2 from the germline V gene are SGHDT and YYEEEE. V gave up 3 bases and J gave up 0 bases, with 11 bases separating them. This CDR3 has 15 amino acids. CDR3 in DNA: TGTGCCAGCAGCTGGGGGGGCACTAGCACAGATACGCAGTATTTT. This translates into CASSWGGTSTDTQYF.

DNA for the CDR3: TGTGCCAGCAGTCCCGACAGGGCGCACGAGCAGTACTTC. The encoded protein is CASSPDRAHEQYF. V is TRBV27 and J is TRBJ2-7; 7 positions agree with TRBD1. V shed 5 bases, J shed 5 bases, and the junction held 6 bases outside the gene matches. This CDR3 comprises 13 residues. Per the germline V gene, CDR1 is MNHEY and CDR2 is SMNVEV (reference sequence).

There are a few counts of this clone. Different DNA sequences within this sample yield the same CDR3. The chain links TRBV7-3 to TRBJ1-1; D is unresolved. Trimming left V 2 bases short and J 1 base short, with 8 bases between. The CDR3 contains 14 residues. The germline V gene has CDR1 SGHTA and CDR2 FQGTGA. The CDR3 coding sequence is TGTGCCAGCAGCTTATTGGCAGGGAACACTGAAGCTTTCTTT. It is translated as CASSLLAGNTEAFF.

This chain joins TRBV11-2 and TRBJ1-3; 7 bases are a match to TRBD1. The ends lost 2 bases at V and 0 bases at J; junction bases unmatched: 4. In germline, CDR1 is SGHAT, CDR2 FQNNGV. This CDR3 is built from 16 residues. The CDR3 DNA sequence: TGTGCCAGCAGCTTATTTGGACAGGCCTCTGGAAACACCATATATTTT. Residues: CASSLFGQASGNTIYF.

The chain is built from TRBV15 and TRBJ2-5; D might be TRBD1 (6 bases). The CDR3 extends over 14 amino acids. Germline values: CDR1 LNHNV, CDR2 YYDKDF (reference sequence). Between the trimmed V and J ends, which lost 1 base and 2 bases, there was a span of 8 bases. Here the CDR3 DNA reads TGTGCCACCAGCAGAGTCGGACAGCAAGAGACCCAGTACTTC. It is translated as CATSRVGQQETQYF.

This clone was detected once. V gene TRBV6-4 combines with J gene TRBJ1-2; weak D call: TRBD1 (5 bases). The CDR3 loop spans 13 amino acids. The germline V gene has CDR1 MRHNA and CDR2 SNTAGT. Trimming stripped 3 bases from V and 6 bases from J, with 11 bases between. CDR3 DNA sequence: TGTGCCAGCAGTGAGGGGGAAACCCATGGCTACACCTTC. It encodes CASSEGETHGYTF.

This clone was recorded once. V is TRBV29-1 and J is TRBJ1-1; TRBD1 agrees at 7 bases. The CDR3 covers 14 residues. Unmatched junction bases numbered 12, after V lost 4 bases and J lost 7 bases. Germline V gene sequence: CDR1 SQVTM, CDR2 ANQGSEA. CDR3 in amino acids: CSVALRQGPIEAFF. CDR3 in DNA: TGCAGCGTTGCTTTGAGACAGGGACCAATTGAAGCTTTCTTT.

This chain connects TRBV28 to TRBJ2-3, with 9 bases identical to TRBD2. The junction had 14 bases not matched to a gene; V was cut back by 5 bases and J by 8 bases. The CDR3 totals 16 residues. From germline, CDR1 is MDHEN and CDR2 SYDVKM. CDR3 sequence (DNA): TGTGCCAGCAGTGGACACTTAGCGGGAGCCTTTGGTACGCAGTATTTT. It encodes CASSGHLAGAFGTQYF.